A single sample is the source of the 10 T cell receptor beta chains below, sequenced in a study of metastatic and nonmetastatic thyroid tumors. TCRdb re-called the PCR reads with MiXCR. Of 35,000 to 50,000 clones in the sample, less than 20% were seen once. Patients underwent thyroid surgery, and none had received any treatment before it. The sequenced sample consisted of tumor tissue. The receptors stem from a female donor with papillary thyroid cancer or a benign thyroid nodule (not recorded which). Some clones in this sample may be carry-over from other donors' samples.

This clone counts as medium-sized. Other DNA sequences of this sample code for an identical CDR3. This chain joins TRBV6-1 and TRBJ2-7; D is unresolved. With 8 bases removed from V and 0 bases from J, the gap between germline ends came to 14 bases. CDR3 length: 14 residues. The germline V gene encodes CDR1 MNHNS and CDR2 SASEGT. CDR3 in DNA: TGTGCCAGCGCGAAAGAACTTTACTCCTACGAGCAGTACTTC. Translating it yields CASAKELYSYEQYF.

In this sample, this clone turned up many times. DNA for the CDR3: TGCAGTGCTAGAGTCGGGGCACGGGATGGCTACACCTTC. Encoded protein: CSARVGARDGYTF. J is TRBJ1-2 and V is TRBV20-1, with TRBD1 as a possible D gene (5 bases). The CDR3 has 13 amino acids. The germline gives CDR1 DFQATT, CDR2 SNEGSKA (reference sequence). Trimming took 1 base from V and 6 from J, leaving 12 bases between them.

The sample holds many counts of this clone. The chain carries TRBV7-2 and TRBJ2-7; 7 bases map to TRBD2. Germline CDR1 SGHTA, CDR2 FQGNSA. The CDR3 runs to 15 residues. Trimming at V came to 0 bases and at J to 5 bases, leaving 7 bases not matched to a gene. This CDR3 is CASSLAGGMSDEQYF. Written as DNA, the CDR3 is TGTGCCAGCAGCTTAGCGGGAGGGATGTCCGACGAGCAGTACTTC.

Comments on this clone: This could be a read error, since a much larger clone is one nucleotide away. This rearrangement joins TRBV20-1 to TRBJ2-1; TRBD2 might be the D (6 bases). CDR3 length: 11 residues. CDR1 DFQATT and CDR2 SNEGSKA come from the germline V gene (reference sequence). In DNA form, the CDR3 reads TGCAGTTCTAGCGACCAGCGGGAGCAGTTCTTC. Translating gives CSSSDQREQFF.

This clone was counted many times. The chain employs TRBV29-1 and TRBJ2-7, with D perhaps TRBD1 (5 bases). The CDR3 length is 10 residues. V lost 4 bases and J 6 bases, leaving 7 bases between the germline ends. Germline V CDR1 and CDR2: SQVTM, ANQGSEA. CDR3: CSVVGVEQYF. As DNA, the CDR3 is TGCAGCGTTGTAGGGGTCGAGCAGTACTTC.

There are many counts of this clone. The chain has TRBV4-1 and TRBJ2-7, with 9 nucleotides matching TRBD1. Germline V gene lookup returns CDR1 MGHRA and CDR2 YSYEKL. J was trimmed by 6 bases and V by 3 bases; bases with no gene match: 3. The CDR3 runs to 13 residues. CDR3 sequence: CASSHYRGLEQYF. The CDR3 DNA sequence: TGCGCCAGCAGCCATTACAGGGGGCTCGAGCAGTACTTC.

This clone was seen ten or more times. CDR3 DNA: TGTGCCAGCAGTTGGGGGAACGGGGAGCTGTTTTTT. Protein: CASSWGNGELFF. The V call is TRBV2, the J call TRBJ2-2; D is perhaps TRBD1 or TRBD2 (5 bases each). CDR1 and CDR2 from the germline V gene are SNHLY and FYNNEI. This CDR3 spans 12 amino acids. V lost 5 bases, J lost 7 bases, and 8 bases lay in between.

This clone was counted at least ten times. V usage is TRBV18 and J usage is TRBJ1-2; perhaps TRBD1 as D (5 bases). CDR3 length: 13 amino acids. The V gene lost 3 bases and the J gene lost 7 bases, with 12 bases spanning the gap. The germline CDR1 and CDR2 sequences are KGHSH and LQKENI. CDR3 DNA: TGTGCCAGCTCACCGAACGCCGACAGTGGCTACACCTTC. It yields the protein CASSPNADSGYTF.

The chain employs TRBV5-8 and TRBJ1-1, with no clear D. The V gene lost 3 bases and the J gene lost 6 bases, with 12 bases spanning the gap. The germline V gene has CDR1 SGHTS and CDR2 YDEGEE. The CDR3 extends over 13 amino acids. CDR3 amino acids: CASSYRSGAEAFF. CDR3 DNA sequence: TGTGCCAGCAGCTACCGATCAGGAGCTGAAGCTTTCTTT. The complete variable domain, with remaining parts taken from reference TRBV5-8 and TRBJ1-1, reads EAGVTQSPTHLIKTRGQQATLRCSPISGHTSVYWYQQALGLGLQFLLWYDEGEERNRGNFPPRFSGRQFPNYSSELNVNALELEDSALYLCASSYRSGAEAFFGQGTRLTVV.

The sample holds one count of this clone. The chain employs TRBV5-1 and TRBJ2-3, with 15 bases fitting TRBD2. The CDR3 covers 17 residues. V gave up 2 bases and J gave up 2 bases; unmatched junction bases: 3. Germline assignment: CDR1 SGHRS and CDR2 YFSETQ. CDR3 sequence: CASSFGLAGGDTDTQYF. The CDR3 region has the DNA TGCGCCAGCAGCTTTGGACTAGCGGGGGGGGACACAGATACGCAGTATTTT.